A selection of T cell receptor beta chains follows, all from one sample in a study of blood T cell repertoires in COVID-19. Assay used: immunoSEQ multiplex PCR; TCRdb lists only in-frame clones, some missing. The sample shows over 55,000 clones, about 91% of them seen only once. The material sequenced was peripheral blood. Receptors were obtained from a man in his 60s with acute or convalescent COVID-19. CDR3s include the opening cysteine and the closing phenylalanine or tryptophan. A D gene is named only where the DNA matches it firmly. A row's size may be missing; if present it is once, few, many or a size class.

abundance: -; v_gene: TRBV5-4; j_gene: TRBJ2-7; d_gene: TRBD2; CDR3aa: CASSPQRGRASSDEQYF; CDR3nt: TGTGCCAGCAGCCCGCAAAGAGGGAGGGCGTCGAGCGACGAGCAGTACTTC
abundance: -; v_gene: TRBV25-1; j_gene: TRBJ2-3; d_gene: -; CDR3aa: CASSEYRDTQYF; CDR3nt: TGTGCCAGCAGTGAATATCGAGATACGCAGTATTTT
abundance: -; v_gene: TRBV20-1; j_gene: TRBJ1-2; d_gene: -; CDR3aa: CSASSGAVKGYTF; CDR3nt: TGCAGTGCTAGTTCGGGAGCCGTTAAGGGCTACACCTTC
abundance: -; v_gene: TRBV9; j_gene: TRBJ2-7; d_gene: TRBD1; CDR3aa: CASSARDRGPYEQYF; CDR3nt: TGTGCCAGCAGCGCCCGGGACAGGGGTCCCTACGAGCAGTACTTC
abundance: -; v_gene: TRBV9; j_gene: TRBJ1-3; d_gene: -; CDR3aa: CASTSSGNRNTIYF; CDR3nt: TGTGCCAGCACCTCCTCCGGGAACAGAAACACCATATATTTT
abundance: -; v_gene: TRBV9; j_gene: TRBJ1-1; d_gene: TRBD1; CDR3aa: CASSFRQGATEAFF; CDR3nt: TGTGCCAGCAGCTTTCGACAGGGAGCCACTGAAGCTTTCTTT
abundance: once; v_gene: TRBV19; j_gene: TRBJ1-5; d_gene: -; CDR3aa: CASSIRQGAPQHF; CDR3nt: TGTGCCAGTAGTATACGTCAGGGTGCGCCCCAGCATTTT
abundance: -; v_gene: TRBV6-5; j_gene: TRBJ2-7; d_gene: TRBD1; CDR3aa: CASSSGTVSSYEQYF; CDR3nt: TGTGCCAGCAGCTCCGGGACAGTGAGCTCCTACGAGCAGTACTTC
abundance: few; v_gene: TRBV6-5; j_gene: TRBJ1-2; d_gene: -; CDR3aa: CASSTRGGEDYGYTF; CDR3nt: TGTGCCAGCAGCACGAGGGGGGGCGAGGACTATGGCTACACCTTC
abundance: -; v_gene: TRBV30; j_gene: TRBJ2-7; d_gene: TRBD1; CDR3aa: CAWDDRAISYEQYF; CDR3nt: TGTGCCTGGGACGACAGGGCCATCTCCTACGAGCAGTACTTC
abundance: -; v_gene: TRBV6-5; j_gene: TRBJ1-1; d_gene: -; CDR3aa: CASSSDGGKGLTEAFF; CDR3nt: TGTGCCAGCAGTTCGGATGGGGGGAAAGGGCTCACTGAAGCTTTCTTT
abundance: once; v_gene: TRBV7-2; j_gene: TRBJ2-1; d_gene: -; CDR3aa: CASSLGSSTYNEQFF; CDR3nt: TGTGCCAGCAGCTTAGGTAGCAGTACATACAATGAGCAGTTCTTC
abundance: -; v_gene: TRBV7-2; j_gene: TRBJ2-1; d_gene: -; CDR3aa: CASRPEGARAQFF; CDR3nt: TGTGCCAGCAGGCCCGAGGGTGCACGAGCGCAGTTCTTC
abundance: -; v_gene: TRBV16; j_gene: TRBJ2-7; d_gene: -; CDR3aa: CASSLTFSDEQYF; CDR3nt: TGTGCCAGCAGCCTAACTTTTAGCGACGAGCAGTACTTC
abundance: once; v_gene: TRBV5-4; j_gene: TRBJ2-2; d_gene: TRBD2; CDR3aa: CASSLGTGGRTGELFF; CDR3nt: TGTGCCAGCAGCTTGGGGACGGGAGGGCGCACCGGGGAGCTGTTTTTT
abundance: -; v_gene: TRBV7-9; j_gene: TRBJ2-3; d_gene: TRBD2; CDR3aa: CASSLELAGTTDTQYF; CDR3nt: TGTGCCAGCAGCTTAGAGCTAGCGGGGACCACAGATACGCAGTATTTT
abundance: -; v_gene: TRBV27; j_gene: TRBJ2-7; d_gene: TRBD1; CDR3aa: CASSPGQDYEQYF; CDR3nt: TGTGCCAGCAGTCCTGGACAGGACTACGAGCAGTACTTC
abundance: -; v_gene: TRBV6-2/TRBV6-3; j_gene: TRBJ2-1; d_gene: -; CDR3aa: CASSTGLEGNEQFF; CDR3nt: TGTGCCAGCAGTACAGGGTTAGAGGGCAATGAGCAGTTCTTC
abundance: -; v_gene: TRBV18; j_gene: TRBJ2-1; d_gene: TRBD1; CDR3aa: CASSPRDRLFNEQFF; CDR3nt: TGTGCCAGCTCACCAAGGGACAGATTATTCAATGAGCAGTTCTTC
abundance: -; v_gene: TRBV19; j_gene: TRBJ1-1; d_gene: -; CDR3aa: CASKGMTFHTEAFF; CDR3nt: TGTGCCAGTAAGGGGATGACATTTCATACTGAAGCTTTCTTT
abundance: -; v_gene: TRBV5-4; j_gene: TRBJ2-7; d_gene: -; CDR3aa: CASSLTGVYEQYF; CDR3nt: TGTGCCAGCAGCTTAACAGGAGTATACGAGCAGTACTTC
abundance: once; v_gene: TRBV24-1; j_gene: TRBJ2-2; d_gene: TRBD2; CDR3aa: CATGADSGSLTGELFF; CDR3nt: TGTGCCACCGGGGCGGATAGCGGGAGTTTGACCGGGGAGCTGTTTTTT
abundance: -; v_gene: TRBV16; j_gene: TRBJ1-3; d_gene: -; CDR3aa: CASSQVGGLSGNTIYF; CDR3nt: TGTGCCAGCAGCCAAGTAGGCGGCCTCTCTGGAAACACCATATATTTT
abundance: -; v_gene: TRBV10-1; j_gene: TRBJ1-1; d_gene: -; CDR3aa: CASSKRDGDKNTEAFF; CDR3nt: TGCGCCAGCAGTAAGCGGGACGGAGATAAGAACACTGAAGCTTTCTTT
abundance: few; v_gene: TRBV6-2/TRBV6-3; j_gene: TRBJ2-7; d_gene: TRBD2; CDR3aa: CASSSHSGGTYEQYF; CDR3nt: TGTGCCAGCAGTTCACATAGCGGGGGCACCTACGAGCAGTACTTC
abundance: -; v_gene: TRBV11-2; j_gene: TRBJ1-1; d_gene: -; CDR3aa: CASSSRDIAFF; CDR3nt: TGTGCCAGCAGCTCAAGGGACATAGCTTTCTTT
abundance: -; v_gene: TRBV6-5; j_gene: TRBJ1-3; d_gene: TRBD1; CDR3aa: CASSPQGGSGNTIYF; CDR3nt: TGTGCCAGCAGTCCCCAGGGGGGATCTGGAAACACCATATATTTT
abundance: -; v_gene: TRBV28; j_gene: TRBJ2-7; d_gene: -; CDR3aa: CASSLPGISYEQYF; CDR3nt: TGTGCCAGCAGTTTACCAGGGATCTCCTACGAGCAGTACTTC
abundance: -; v_gene: TRBV11-2; j_gene: TRBJ1-1; d_gene: -; CDR3aa: CASSFPGLAFF; CDR3nt: TGTGCCAGCAGCTTTCCGGGTTTAGCTTTCTTT
abundance: -; v_gene: TRBV24-1; j_gene: TRBJ1-2; d_gene: TRBD1; CDR3aa: CATSERTGYGYTF; CDR3nt: TGTGCCACCAGTGAGCGGACAGGGTATGGCTACACCTTC
abundance: -; v_gene: TRBV5-8; j_gene: TRBJ1-5; d_gene: TRBD1; CDR3aa: CASSSTDRGWQPQHF; CDR3nt: TGTGCCAGCAGCTCCACCGACAGGGGTTGGCAGCCCCAGCATTTT
abundance: -; v_gene: TRBV11-2; j_gene: TRBJ2-3; d_gene: TRBD2; CDR3aa: CASSSGLAGGLGTQYF; CDR3nt: TGTGCCAGCAGCTCCGGACTAGCGGGAGGGTTGGGCACGCAGTATTTT
abundance: -; v_gene: TRBV6-2/TRBV6-3; j_gene: TRBJ1-5; d_gene: TRBD1; CDR3aa: CASSYRDREWSNQPQHF; CDR3nt: TGTGCCAGCAGTTACCGGGACAGGGAGTGGAGCAATCAGCCCCAGCATTTT
abundance: -; v_gene: TRBV12-3/TRBV12-4; j_gene: TRBJ1-5; d_gene: -; CDR3aa: CASSLTASQPQHF; CDR3nt: TGTGCCAGCAGTCTGACAGCCTCTCAGCCCCAGCATTTT
abundance: -; v_gene: TRBV11-1; j_gene: TRBJ1-2; d_gene: -; CDR3aa: CASSFQGSYGYTF; CDR3nt: TGTGCCAGCAGCTTCCAGGGGAGCTATGGCTACACCTTC
abundance: -; v_gene: TRBV28; j_gene: TRBJ1-1; d_gene: -; CDR3aa: CASALWAGEAFF; CDR3nt: TGTGCCAGCGCCCTTTGGGCGGGCGAAGCTTTCTTT
abundance: -; v_gene: TRBV18; j_gene: TRBJ1-3; d_gene: -; CDR3aa: CASSPLRGSGNTIYF; CDR3nt: TGTGCCAGCTCACCACTACGGGGGTCGGGAAACACCATATATTTT
abundance: -; v_gene: TRBV5-4; j_gene: TRBJ1-1; d_gene: TRBD1; CDR3aa: CASSPGQGLKNTEAFF; CDR3nt: TGTGCCAGCAGCCCGGGACAGGGCCTAAAGAACACTGAAGCTTTCTTT
abundance: -; v_gene: TRBV7-6; j_gene: TRBJ1-5; d_gene: TRBD1; CDR3aa: CASSLGYRGLGNQPQHF; CDR3nt: TGTGCCAGCAGCTTAGGCTACAGGGGGCTTGGCAATCAGCCCCAGCATTTT
abundance: few; v_gene: TRBV10-3; j_gene: TRBJ2-1; d_gene: -; CDR3aa: CAISASADSYNEQFF; CDR3nt: TGTGCCATCAGCGCTTCAGCGGACTCCTACAATGAGCAGTTCTTC
abundance: -; v_gene: TRBV20-1; j_gene: TRBJ1-1; d_gene: -; CDR3aa: CSAIRGSEAFF; CDR3nt: TGCAGTGCTATCAGAGGCTCTGAAGCTTTCTTT
abundance: -; v_gene: TRBV4-1; j_gene: TRBJ1-3; d_gene: TRBD1; CDR3aa: CASSQDYNRGFGNTIYF; CDR3nt: TGCGCCAGCAGCCAAGATTATAACAGGGGGTTTGGAAACACCATATATTTT
abundance: -; v_gene: TRBV25-1; j_gene: TRBJ2-1; d_gene: TRBD1; CDR3aa: CASRRQGAFNEQFF; CDR3nt: TGTGCCAGCAGACGACAGGGGGCGTTCAATGAGCAGTTCTTC
abundance: -; v_gene: TRBV10-3; j_gene: TRBJ2-1; d_gene: TRBD1; CDR3aa: CAIRGTGNEQFF; CDR3nt: TGTGCCATCAGGGGGACAGGGAATGAGCAGTTCTTC
abundance: -; v_gene: TRBV11-2; j_gene: TRBJ2-3; d_gene: -; CDR3aa: CASSLRLGGQLTDTQYF; CDR3nt: TGTGCCAGCAGCTTACGACTTGGGGGACAACTCACAGATACGCAGTATTTT